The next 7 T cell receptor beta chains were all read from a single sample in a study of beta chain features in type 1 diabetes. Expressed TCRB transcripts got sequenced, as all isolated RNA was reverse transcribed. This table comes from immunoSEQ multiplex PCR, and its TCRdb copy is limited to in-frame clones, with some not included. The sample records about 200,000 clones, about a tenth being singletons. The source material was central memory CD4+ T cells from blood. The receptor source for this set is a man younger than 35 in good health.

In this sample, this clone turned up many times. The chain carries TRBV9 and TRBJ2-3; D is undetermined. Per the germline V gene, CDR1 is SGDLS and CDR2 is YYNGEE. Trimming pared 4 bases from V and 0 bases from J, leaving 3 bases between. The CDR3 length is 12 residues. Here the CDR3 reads CASSQSTDTQYF. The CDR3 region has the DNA TGTGCCAGCAGCCAGAGCACAGATACGCAGTATTTT.

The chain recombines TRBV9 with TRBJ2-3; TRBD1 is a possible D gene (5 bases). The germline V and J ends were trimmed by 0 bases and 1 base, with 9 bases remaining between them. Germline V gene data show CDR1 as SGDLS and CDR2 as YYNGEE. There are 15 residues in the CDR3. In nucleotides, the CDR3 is TGTGCCAGCAGCGTAGGGGGCAGTCGCACAGATACGCAGTATTTT. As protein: CASSVGGSRTDTQYF.

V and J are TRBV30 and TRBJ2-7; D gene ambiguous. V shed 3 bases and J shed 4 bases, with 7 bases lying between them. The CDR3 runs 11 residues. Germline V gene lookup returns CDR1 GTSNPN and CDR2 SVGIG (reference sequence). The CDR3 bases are TGTGCCTGGAGCTCTGATTACGAGCAGTACTTC. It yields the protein CAWSSDYEQYF. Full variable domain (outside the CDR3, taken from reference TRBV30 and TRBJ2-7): SQTIHQWPATLVQPVGSPLSLECTVEGTSNPNLYWYRQAAGRGLQLLFYSVGIGQISSEVPQNLSASRPQDRQFILSSKKLLLSDSGFYLCAWSSDYEQYFGPGTRLTVT.

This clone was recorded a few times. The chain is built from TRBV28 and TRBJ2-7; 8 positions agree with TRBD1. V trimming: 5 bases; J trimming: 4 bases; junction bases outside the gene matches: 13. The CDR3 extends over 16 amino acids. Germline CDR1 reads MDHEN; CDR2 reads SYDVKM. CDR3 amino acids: CASSPPQQGGIYEQYF. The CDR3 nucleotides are TGTGCCAGCAGTCCGCCTCAACAGGGGGGAATTTACGAGCAGTACTTC.

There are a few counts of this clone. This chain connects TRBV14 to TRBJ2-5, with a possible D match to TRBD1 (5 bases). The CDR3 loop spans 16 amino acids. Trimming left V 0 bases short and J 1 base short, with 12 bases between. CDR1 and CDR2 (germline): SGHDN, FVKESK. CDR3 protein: CASSQDLLQGQETQYF. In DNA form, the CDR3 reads TGTGCCAGCAGCCAAGACCTTCTTCAGGGCCAAGAGACCCAGTACTTC.

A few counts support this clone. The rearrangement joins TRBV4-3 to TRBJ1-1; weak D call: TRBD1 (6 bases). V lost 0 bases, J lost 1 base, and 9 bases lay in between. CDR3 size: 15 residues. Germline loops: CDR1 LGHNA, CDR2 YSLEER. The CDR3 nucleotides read TGCGCCAGCAGCCAAGATGGGGGACAGAACACTGAAGCTTTCTTT. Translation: CASSQDGGQNTEAFF.

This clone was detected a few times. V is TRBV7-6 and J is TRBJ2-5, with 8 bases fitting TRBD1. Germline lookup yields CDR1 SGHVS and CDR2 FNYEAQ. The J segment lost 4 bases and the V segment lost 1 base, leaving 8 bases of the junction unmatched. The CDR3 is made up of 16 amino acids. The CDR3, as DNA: TGTGCCAGCAGCTTAGGTCGACAGGGGAGGATAGAGACCCAGTACTTC. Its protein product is CASSLGRQGRIETQYF.